Listed below are T cell receptor beta chains from one sample, sequenced in a study of Graves' ophthalmopathy and Graves' hyperthyroidism. TCRdb re-called the multiplex PCR reads through MiXCR, storing one row per CDR3 protein. This sample has 1 million to 1.3 million distinct CDR3 sequences, with about 38% found just once. What was sequenced was peripheral blood or thyroid tissue (not recorded which). Receptors originate from an adult man with Graves' hyperthyroidism. Both conserved end residues are part of each CDR3. The D gene is left open where the match is weak. Rows may omit the clone size; those that give it use once, few, many or a size class.

J gene | clone size | D gene | V gene | CDR3 protein | CDR3 DNA
TRBJ2-5 | many | NA | TRBV25-1 | CASSEFNPRVQETQYF | TGTGCCAGCAGTGAATTCAACCCCAGGGTCCAAGAGACCCAGTACTTC
TRBJ2-7 | once | NA | TRBV10-2 | CASSAPTQSALEQYF | TGCGCCAGCAGTGCACCGACACAGTCGGCGCTCGAGCAGTACTTC
TRBJ1-5 | few | NA | TRBV4-1 | CASSQEPGRSNQPQHF | TGCGCCAGCAGCCAGGAACCGGGACGGAGCAATCAGCCCCAGCATTTT
TRBJ2-5 | few | NA | TRBV10-3 | CAISESGIQETQYF | TGTGCCATCAGTGAGTCTGGGATCCAAGAGACCCAGTACTTC
TRBJ1-5 | few | NA | TRBV3-1 | CASSPTWGNQPQHF | TGTGCCAGCAGCCCAACATGGGGTAATCAGCCCCAGCATTTT
TRBJ2-6 | NA | NA | TRBV7-9 | CASSLGQMNTGANVLTF | TGTGCCAGCAGCTTAGGGCAGATGAACACTGGGGCCAACGTCCTGACTTTC
TRBJ2-6 | NA | TRBD1 | TRBV2 | CASSSRQGADGANVLTF | TGTGCCAGCAGCTCACGACAGGGGGCGGATGGGGCCAACGTCCTGACTTTC
TRBJ1-1 | few | NA | TRBV6-5 | CASSPSHPATEAFF | TGTGCCAGCAGCCCCTCACATCCCGCCACTGAAGCTTTCTTT
TRBJ1-4 | NA | NA | TRBV7-2 | CASSLTANEKLFF | TGTGCCAGCAGCTTGACAGCTAATGAAAAACTGTTTTTT
TRBJ2-2 | NA | NA | TRBV19 | CASSIPGAGTGELFF | TGTGCCAGTAGTATCCCAGGGGCTGGGACCGGGGAGCTGTTTTTT
TRBJ2-5 | NA | TRBD1 | TRBV4-1 | CASSQGTGGLRGETQYF | TGCGCCAGCAGCCAAGGGACAGGGGGCTTGAGGGGAGAGACCCAGTACTTC
TRBJ2-7 | many | NA | TRBV15 | CATSRGASPEQYF | TGTGCCACCAGCAGAGGGGCCTCCCCCGAGCAGTACTTC
TRBJ2-5 | many | NA | TRBV7-9 | CASKQSGQETQYF | TGTGCCAGCAAACAAAGCGGCCAAGAGACCCAGTACTTC
TRBJ1-2 | NA | TRBD1 | TRBV29-1 | CSVPQGATGYTF | TGCAGCGTCCCCCAGGGGGCGACGGGCTACACCTTC
TRBJ1-1 | NA | NA | TRBV7-2 | CASSQPGGPNTEAFF | TGTGCCAGCAGCCAGCCCGGGGGTCCGAACACTGAAGCTTTCTTT
TRBJ2-7 | few | TRBD1 | TRBV20-1 | CSATDWGQGREQYF | TGCAGTGCCACGGATTGGGGACAGGGAAGGGAGCAGTACTTC
TRBJ1-6 | many | NA | TRBV16 | CASSLRSINSPLHF | TGTGCCAGCAGCCTACGATCGATCAATTCACCCCTCCACTTT
TRBJ1-3 | NA | NA | TRBV30 | CAWRGNSGNTIYF | TGTGCCTGGAGAGGGAACTCTGGAAACACCATATATTTT
TRBJ1-5 | few | NA | TRBV7-9 | CASSIPRQEVSNQPQHF | TGTGCCAGTAGTATTCCTCGACAGGAGGTGAGCAATCAGCCCCAGCATTTT
TRBJ1-1 | few | NA | TRBV10-3 | CASTDIRENTEAFF | TGTGCCAGCACCGATATCAGGGAGAACACTGAAGCTTTCTTT
TRBJ1-5 | NA | NA | TRBV20-1 | CSARQGLNNQPQHF | TGCAGTGCTAGGCAGGGACTAAACAATCAGCCCCAGCATTTT
TRBJ1-1 | few | NA | TRBV5-4 | CASSPGNRVWTEAFF | TGTGCCAGCAGCCCCGGAAACAGGGTATGGACTGAAGCTTTCTTT
TRBJ2-7 | many | NA | TRBV7-2 | CASSLIGYEQYF | TGTGCCAGCAGCTTGATAGGCTACGAGCAGTACTTC
TRBJ2-7 | NA | TRBD1 | TRBV14 | CASSWGQEIEQYF | TGTGCCAGCAGCTGGGGACAGGAAATTGAGCAGTACTTC
TRBJ1-1 | NA | TRBD1 | TRBV6-5 | CASSQLWTGRNTEAFF | TGTGCCAGCAGTCAACTATGGACAGGCAGGAACACTGAAGCTTTCTTT
TRBJ2-3 | NA | NA | TRBV29-1 | CSVERDTSDTQYF | TGCAGCGTTGAGAGGGACACCTCAGATACGCAGTATTTT
TRBJ1-4 | many | TRBD1 | TRBV29-1 | CSVGGQENEKLFF | TGCAGCGTAGGGGGACAGGAAAATGAAAAACTGTTTTTT
TRBJ2-6 | once | NA | TRBV19 | CASSTKDGSGANVLTF | TGTGCCAGTAGTACAAAGGACGGCTCTGGGGCCAACGTCCTGACTTTC
TRBJ1-4 | NA | TRBD1 | TRBV7-2 | CASSQQSRGPREKLFF | TGTGCCAGCAGCCAGCAGAGCAGGGGGCCTCGCGAAAAACTGTTTTTT
TRBJ2-5 | NA | TRBD1 | TRBV29-1 | CSVEDWGSGGETQYF | TGCAGCGTTGAAGATTGGGGCTCAGGGGGAGAGACCCAGTACTTC
TRBJ2-7 | many | TRBD1 | TRBV5-5 | CASSFSRSDRGHEQYF | TGTGCCAGCAGCTTTAGTCGATCCGACAGGGGTCACGAGCAGTACTTC
TRBJ2-5 | many | TRBD2 | TRBV7-2 | CASSLGLAGGRVETQYF | TGTGCCAGCAGCCTCGGACTAGCGGGGGGACGGGTGGAGACCCAGTACTTC
TRBJ2-7 | NA | NA | TRBV11-2 | CASSSPPTGFYEQYF | TGTGCCAGCAGCTCACCACCGACAGGCTTCTACGAGCAGTACTTC
TRBJ1-5 | few | NA | TRBV6-6 | CASSFAGHQPQHF | TGTGCCAGCAGTTTTGCAGGGCATCAGCCCCAGCATTTT